The 8 T cell receptor beta chains presented below share a single source sample, sequenced in a study of shared clonotypes between healthy human individuals. Assay: immunoSEQ multiplex PCR; the TCRdb copy retains only in-frame clones and omits some. The sample comprises about 2 million clones, just under 95% of which are singletons, and 1% to 1.5% rests with the top ten. Naive CD8 cells lacked CD45RO and underwent positive selection for CCR7, leaving out terminally differentiated effector memory CD45RA+ cells. The source material was naive CD8+ T cells sorted from blood. The receptors here all came from a man aged 18 to 35 in good health.

V gene TRBV27 combines with J gene TRBJ1-5, with D maybe TRBD1 (6 bases). V shed 3 bases and J shed 1 base, with 19 bases lying between them. Germline CDR1 is MNHEY and CDR2 is SMNVEV (reference sequence). The CDR3 is 18 amino acids. The CDR3 here is CASSFLPPGGESNQPQHF. In nucleotides, the CDR3 is TGTGCCAGCAGTTTTTTGCCTCCCGGGGGCGAGAGCAATCAGCCCCAGCATTTT.

The chain combines TRBV7-6 with TRBJ2-1; D possibly corresponds to TRBD2 (6 bases). Germline V lookup: CDR1 SGHVS, CDR2 FNYEAQ. The CDR3 sequence is 13 residues long. V gave up 1 base and J gave up 6 bases, with 7 bases separating them. CDR3 nucleotide sequence: TGTGCCAGCAGCTTAGTACTAGCCAATGAGCAGTTCTTC. It encodes CASSLVLANEQFF. The whole variable domain, remainder taken from reference TRBV7-6 and TRBJ2-1, is GAGVSQSPRYKVTKRGQDVALRCDPISGHVSLYWYRQALGQGPEFLTYFNYEAQQDKSGLPNDRFSAERPEGSISTLTIQRTEQRDSAMYRCASSLVLANEQFFGPGTRLTVL.

J is TRBJ1-1 and V is TRBV27; 11 bases are shared with TRBD1. Germline V gene lookup returns CDR1 MNHEY and CDR2 SMNVEV (reference sequence). The J segment lost 5 bases and the V segment lost 5 bases, leaving 4 bases of the junction unmatched. CDR3 length: 14 residues. The DNA of the CDR3 is TGTGCCAGCAGTCGGGACAGGGGGGGGACTGAAGCTTTCTTT. Protein product: CASSRDRGGTEAFF.

The rearrangement links TRBV11-2 to TRBJ2-1, with 11 bases lining up with TRBD2. Germline CDR1 reads SGHAT; CDR2 reads FQNNGV. Losses at the gene ends were 7 bases for V and 9 bases for J; bases not matched to a gene: 11. The CDR3 is made up of 15 amino acids. The CDR3 DNA reads TGTGCCAGCATCGATACTAGCGGGAGCGGGCGTGAGCAGTTCTTC. It encodes CASIDTSGSGREQFF.

The chain is built from TRBV6-1 and TRBJ2-7; D possibly corresponds to TRBD2 (5 bases). Germline values: CDR1 MNHNS, CDR2 SASEGT. The CDR3 is 15 amino acids. Between the trimmed V and J ends, which lost 3 bases and 5 bases, there was a span of 17 bases. The CDR3 region has the DNA TGTGCCAGCAGTGATGTCGAGGGAAAACGGGACGAGCAGTACTTC. Protein product: CASSDVEGKRDEQYF.

V usage is TRBV4-1 and J usage is TRBJ2-7; perhaps TRBD1 as D (5 bases). The V end lost 1 base, the J end lost 2 bases, and 9 bases lay between the germline ends. The CDR3 contains 14 residues. Germline assignment: CDR1 MGHRA and CDR2 YSYEKL. The CDR3 loop is CASSQGDSTYEQYF. The CDR3 coding sequence is TGCGCCAGCAGCCAAGGAGACAGTACCTACGAGCAGTACTTC.

The chain links TRBV10-1 to TRBJ2-1; D gene ambiguous. This CDR3 comprises 12 residues. V lost 5 bases and J lost 5, with 7 bases in between. Germline values: CDR1 WNHNN, CDR2 SYGVQD (reference sequence). The CDR3 DNA sequence: TGCGCCAGCAGTCCGACCAACAATGAGCAGTTCTTC. Translated, it gives CASSPTNNEQFF.

The chain carries TRBV12-2 and TRBJ1-5. TRBV12-2 is a known pseudogene. This CDR3 contains 22 residues. The CDR3 sequence is CASRLAPVDRAPPKRSNQPQHF. Here the CDR3 DNA reads TGTGCAAGTCGCTTAGCGCCGGTCGACCGGGCCCCCCCAAAGAGGAGCAATCAGCCCCAGCATTTT.